This note documents a single T cell receptor beta chain sequence. Antigen: not known. CDR3 length equals 15 residues. V gave up 4 bases and J gave up 2 bases, with 15 bases separating them. The germline CDR1 and CDR2 sequences are SGHRS and YFSETQ. Sequencing templates came from extracted RNA that was reverse transcribed into cDNA. Profiling relied on immunoSEQ multiplex PCR, and the TCRdb table lists in-frame clones only, not all of them. The repertoire holds roughly 100,000 clones, with less than 70% as singletons. The sample originates from a study of CD8+ T cells in alopecia areata. Whole-study findings and limits: Higher clonality was seen in lesional scalp than in normal scalp, especially in alopecia totalis/universalis. When scalp samples are sequenced, resident alphabeta T cells of normal skin are also captured.

The material sequenced was CD4+ T cells sorted from blood. The rearrangement links TRBV5-1 to TRBJ2-5; tentatively, D is TRBD2 (5 bases). This sequence originates from a human donor in good health. The CDR3 nucleotides read TGCGCCAGCAGCCCCGGGGTATCCTCTCAAGAGACCCAGTACTTC. It is translated as CASSPGVSSQETQYF.